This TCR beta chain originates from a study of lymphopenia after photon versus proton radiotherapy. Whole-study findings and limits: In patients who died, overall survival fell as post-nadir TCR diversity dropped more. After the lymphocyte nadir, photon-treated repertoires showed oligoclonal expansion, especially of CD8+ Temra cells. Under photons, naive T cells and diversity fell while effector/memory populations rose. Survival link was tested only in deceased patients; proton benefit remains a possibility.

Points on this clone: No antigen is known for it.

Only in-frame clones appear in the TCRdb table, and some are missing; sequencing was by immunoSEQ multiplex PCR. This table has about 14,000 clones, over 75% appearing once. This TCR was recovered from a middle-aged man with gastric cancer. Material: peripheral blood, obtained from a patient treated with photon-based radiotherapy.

CDR3 sequence: CASSPAGSDTQYF. As DNA, the CDR3 is TGCGCCAGCAGCCCGGCAGGATCAGATACGCAGTATTTT. The chain links TRBV5-1 to TRBJ2-3; the D is unclear. Trimming stripped 4 bases from V and 4 bases from J, with 10 bases between. CDR3 size: 13 residues. Germline V gene sequence: CDR1 SGHRS, CDR2 YFSETQ.